Following are 25 T cell receptor beta chains from one sample sequenced in a study of cytomegalovirus exposure and HLA in healthy donors. The PCR ran on 60 Vbeta and 13 Jbeta primers. The protocol was immunoSEQ multiplex PCR, while the TCRdb copy is restricted to in-frame clones and leaves out a portion. The top ten clones hold approximately 0.78% of a sample with approximately 170,000 clones, approximately 80% of them seen once. Sequenced: PBMCs. Receptors originate from a woman in her late teens or twenties in good health and CMV-seronegative.

The V and J genes are TRBV2 and TRBJ1-2, with 7 bases fitting TRBD1. Looked up from germline, CDR1 is SNHLY and CDR2 is FYNNEI. The V and J ends lost 3 bases and 3 bases, in that order; junction bases with no gene match: 10. The length of the CDR3 is 16 residues. The CDR3 DNA sequence: TGTGCCAGCAGTGATTCGGTTAGGGGGCTTTACTATGGCTACACCTTC. Translating it yields CASSDSVRGLYYGYTF.

The V and J genes are TRBV25-1 and TRBJ2-1, with 11 bases fitting TRBD2. This CDR3 has 18 residues. The ends lost 3 bases at V and 6 bases at J; junction bases unmatched: 13. Germline CDR1 and CDR2: MGHDK and SYGVNS. In DNA form, the CDR3 reads TGTGCCAGCAGTGATCCTCCCGAACTAGCGGGAGTGGGCAATGAGCAGTTCTTC. It yields the protein CASSDPPELAGVGNEQFF.

The J gene is TRBJ2-3, the V gene TRBV13; possibly TRBD1 for D (6 bases). V was shortened by 8 bases and J by 4 bases, with 22 bases between the two germline ends. CDR3 size: 16 residues. Germline loops: CDR1 PRHDT, CDR2 FYEKMQ (reference sequence). The CDR3 sequence is CASAGAGPPGPDTQYF. In nucleotides, the CDR3 is TGTGCCAGCGCAGGGGCCGGGCCCCCAGGCCCAGATACGCAGTATTTT. Full variable domain (outside the CDR3, taken from reference TRBV13 and TRBJ2-3): AAGVIQSPRHLIKEKRETATLKCYPIPRHDTVYWYQQGPGQDPQFLISFYEKMQSDKGSIPDRFSAQQFSDYHSELNMSSLELGDSALYFCASAGAGPPGPDTQYFGPGTRLTVL.

The chain employs TRBV6-1 and TRBJ2-7; TRBD1 is a possible D gene (5 bases). Germline V gene sequence: CDR1 MNHNS, CDR2 SASEGT. The CDR3 is 15 residues long. V was clipped by 0 bases and J by 2 bases, with 11 bases between them. The CDR3 is CASSEAYRSAYEQYF. The CDR3 DNA reads TGTGCCAGCAGTGAAGCGTACAGGTCGGCCTACGAGCAGTACTTC.

The J gene is TRBJ2-1, the V gene TRBV5-1, with D perhaps matching TRBD2 (5 bases). V shed 3 bases and J shed 0 bases, with 22 bases lying between them. This CDR3 region has 19 residues. CDR1 SGHRS and CDR2 YFSETQ come from the germline V gene. The CDR3 sequence is CASSSQPRLLPDSYNEQFF. The DNA of the CDR3 is TGCGCCAGCAGCTCCCAACCCAGACTACTCCCGGACTCCTACAATGAGCAGTTCTTC.

The chain recombines TRBV19 with TRBJ2-5; D might be TRBD1 (6 bases). The CDR3 has 13 amino acids. V lost 6 bases and J lost 4, with 12 bases in between. Germline V gene sequence: CDR1 LNHDA, CDR2 SQIVND (reference sequence). The CDR3, as DNA: TGTGCCAGTAGCAACCCCAGGGGAGAGACCCAGTACTTC. It specifies CASSNPRGETQYF.

In its sample, this clone was seen a few times. V usage is TRBV11-2 and J usage is TRBJ2-3; 7 positions agree with TRBD1. V was pared by 1 base and J by 1 base, with 2 bases of the junction left unmatched. The CDR3 extends over 15 amino acids. Germline CDR1 is SGHAT and CDR2 is FQNNGV. The CDR3 reads CASSLVGQGTDTQYF. CDR3 in DNA: TGTGCCAGCAGCTTAGTCGGACAGGGCACAGATACGCAGTATTTT.

This clone was seen once. J is TRBJ1-5 and V is TRBV28, with 9 bases lining up with TRBD1. This CDR3 spans 15 amino acids. Per germline, CDR1 MDHEN and CDR2 SYDVKM. Trimming cost V 8 bases and J 3 bases; bases outside gene matches: 8. The CDR3 region has the DNA TGTGCCAGCGTCTACACAGGGGGCAACAATCAGCCCCAGCATTTT. The encoded protein is CASVYTGGNNQPQHF.

The V and J genes are TRBV5-6 and TRBJ2-5, with TRBD1 as a possible D gene (5 bases). V lost 2 bases, J lost 4 bases, and 6 bases lay in between. The CDR3 is 12 amino acids. CDR1 SGHDT and CDR2 YYEEEE come from the germline V gene. CDR3 region: CASSFGAETQYF. CDR3 coding DNA: TGTGCCAGCAGCTTTGGGGCAGAGACCCAGTACTTC.

The chain combines TRBV6-1 with TRBJ2-7; D unclear. Germline CDR1 MNHNS, CDR2 SASEGT. V shed 2 bases and J shed 3 bases, with 11 bases lying between them. The CDR3 sequence is 14 residues long. This CDR3 is CASSEFGSSYEQYF. CDR3 sequence (DNA): TGTGCCAGCAGTGAATTCGGTAGTAGCTACGAGCAGTACTTC.

J is TRBJ2-3 and V is TRBV6-4; 9 positions agree with TRBD2. CDR1 is MRHNA, CDR2 SNTAGT, per germline. This CDR3 region has 14 residues. Trimming removed 3 bases from V and 4 bases from J; junction bases left unmatched: 2. CDR3 nucleotides: TGTGCCAGCAGTGAGCGGGAGGGCCCAGATACGCAGTATTTT. This sequence encodes CASSEREGPDTQYF.

The rearrangement joins TRBV6-8 to TRBJ2-7; 8 nucleotides match TRBD2. The ends lost 0 bases at V and 2 bases at J; junction bases unmatched: 6. CDR3 length equals 16 residues. Per the germline V gene, CDR1 is MNHGY and CDR2 is SAAAGT. CDR3 sequence: CASSYSWTSRTYEQYF. The CDR3 DNA sequence: TGTGCCAGCAGTTACTCGTGGACTAGCAGAACCTACGAGCAGTACTTC.

Here the CDR3 reads CASETGAGNTIYF. In nucleotides, the CDR3 is TGTGCCAGCGAGACAGGGGCTGGAAACACCATATATTTT. This sequence joins TRBV11-2 and TRBJ1-3; 8 nucleotides align to TRBD1. Germline lookup yields CDR1 SGHAT and CDR2 FQNNGV. The ends lost 8 bases at V and 2 bases at J; junction bases unmatched: 2. The CDR3 runs 13 residues.

The chain has TRBV6-6 and TRBJ1-5; D may be TRBD1 (5 bases). This CDR3 spans 15 amino acids. V was shortened by 2 bases and J by 7 bases, with 15 bases between the two germline ends. Germline V CDR1 and CDR2: MNHNY, SVGAGI (reference sequence). Here the CDR3 reads CASSYELGGIQPQHF. The DNA of the CDR3 is TGTGCCAGCAGTTACGAGTTGGGGGGAATCCAGCCCCAGCATTTT.

V usage is TRBV5-8 and J usage is TRBJ1-5; D unresolved. Germline-derived CDR1 and CDR2 are SGHTS and YDEGEE. There are 14 residues in the CDR3. V shed 3 bases and J shed 1 base, with 8 bases lying between them. For the CDR3, the DNA is TGTGCCAGCAGCTCCCTAAGCAGCAATCAGCCCCAGCATTTT. This gives the protein CASSSLSSNQPQHF.

V is TRBV5-1 and J is TRBJ2-7, with D tentatively TRBD1 (6 bases). CDR3 length: 16 residues. V lost 0 bases to trimming and J lost 3 bases, with 16 bases between them. CDR1 and CDR2 (germline): SGHRS, YFSETQ. The CDR3 DNA is TGCGCCAGCAGCTTGGCGCTAGGGACACAAGACTACGAGCAGTACTTC. It specifies CASSLALGTQDYEQYF.

This chain uses TRBV20-1 with TRBJ2-1, with no clear D. Germline CDR1 DFQATT, CDR2 SNEGSKA (reference sequence). CDR3 size: 11 residues. Trimming shortened V by 5 bases and J by 7 bases, and 9 bases separated the two germline ends. The CDR3 protein is CSAERANEQFF. Here the CDR3 DNA reads TGCAGTGCTGAGAGAGCGAATGAGCAGTTCTTC.

This clone was seen more than once but under ten times. CDR3: CASSLERTDNQPQHF. The CDR3 nucleotides are TGTGCCAGCAGCTTAGAGCGGACGGATAATCAGCCCCAGCATTTT. The genes are TRBV7-8 and TRBJ1-5; D unclear. Germline V gene lookup returns CDR1 SGHVS and CDR2 FQNEAQ. Trimming pared 1 base from V and 4 bases from J, leaving 11 bases between. The CDR3 is 15 residues long.

The rearrangement joins TRBV5-6 to TRBJ2-7, with 7 bases lining up with TRBD1. The J segment lost 3 bases and the V segment lost 4 bases, leaving 16 bases of the junction unmatched. This CDR3 spans 17 amino acids. Germline V gene sequence: CDR1 SGHDT, CDR2 YYEEEE. The CDR3 is CASSPSPLQGTRYEQYF. CDR3 nucleotide sequence: TGTGCCAGCAGCCCTAGCCCCCTACAGGGGACCCGCTACGAGCAGTACTTC.

Comment on this clone: The junction differs from germline at one of its ends, possibly a read error. Written as DNA, the CDR3 is TGTGCTAGCAGCGTAACGGACAGGGGGCGCACCACCGGGGAGCTGTTTTTT. Its translation: CASSVTDRGRTTGELFF. The rearrangement joins TRBV7-7 to TRBJ2-2, with 11 bases aligning to TRBD1. The V gene's germline CDR1 is SSHAT and CDR2 FNYEAQ (reference sequence). There are 17 residues in the CDR3.

This chain joins TRBV6-1 and TRBJ2-3; TRBD1 aligns across 9 bases. CDR1 is MNHNS and CDR2 is SASEGT in the germline V gene. The CDR3 runs 17 residues. With V trimmed by 3 bases and J by 4 bases, 11 bases remained unmatched. Written as DNA, the CDR3 is TGTGCCAGCAGTGAGACCCTCTCGGGACAGGGACCAGATACGCAGTATTTT. Its translation: CASSETLSGQGPDTQYF.

The V gene is TRBV28, the J gene TRBJ2-7, with TRBD2 identical over 9 bases. Germline V gives CDR1 MDHEN, CDR2 SYDVKM. V was clipped by 6 bases and J by 2 bases; unmatched bases: 5. This CDR3 is built from 14 residues. DNA of the CDR3: TGTGCCAGCAGATTAGCGGGAGAGGCCTACGAGCAGTACTTC. It specifies CASRLAGEAYEQYF.

The V call is TRBV19, the J call TRBJ1-1; 9 nucleotides line up with TRBD1. With V trimmed by 4 bases and J by 5 bases, 8 bases remained unmatched. The germline V gene has CDR1 LNHDA and CDR2 SQIVND (reference sequence). The CDR3 extends over 15 amino acids. CDR3 sequence reads: CASSTTGTGITEAFF. DNA for the CDR3: TGTGCCAGTAGTACTACCGGGACAGGGATAACTGAAGCTTTCTTT.

The rearrangement joins TRBV5-1 to TRBJ1-3, with D perhaps TRBD1 (6 bases). The CDR3 spans 14 residues. Deletions cut 7 bases from V and 4 bases from J, with 15 bases between. Germline CDR1 and CDR2: SGHRS and YFSETQ. The CDR3 nucleotides read TGCGCCAGCGGACTCGGGGGGCAAGGAAACACCATATATTTT. Translated, it gives CASGLGGQGNTIYF.

The rearrangement joins TRBV7-8 to TRBJ2-3; D is possibly TRBD2 (7 bases). This CDR3 has 16 residues. Per the germline V gene, CDR1 is SGHVS and CDR2 is FQNEAQ. Trimming cost V 2 bases and J 1 base, with 13 bases left between them. The CDR3: CASSLRGGGRTDTQYF. CDR3 coding DNA: TGTGCCAGCAGCTTAAGGGGGGGAGGTCGCACAGATACGCAGTATTTT.